The 3 T cell receptor beta chains reported below all come from one sample, sequenced in a study of identical twins. Each CDR3 protein gets one entry after TCRdb re-called the 5' RACE reads with MiXCR. The table lists approximately 1.8 million distinct CDR3 sequences, around 33% of them singletons. The specimen sequenced was cord blood. These receptors came from a newborn girl in good health.

In nucleotides, the CDR3 is TGTGCCAGCAAGAGGACAGAGGAAGGCTACACCTTC. This encodes CASKRTEEGYTF. V gene TRBV6-1 combines with J gene TRBJ1-2, with D tentatively TRBD1 (6 bases). The CDR3 length is 12 residues. Trimming left V 7 bases short and J 8 bases short, with 14 bases between. Germline CDR1 is MNHNS and CDR2 is SASEGT.

The chain couples TRBV7-8 to TRBJ2-1, with D possibly being TRBD2 (6 bases). The CDR3 loop spans 15 amino acids. Germline CDR1 reads SGHVS; CDR2 reads FQNEAQ. The V gene lost 4 bases and the J gene lost 4 bases, with 14 bases spanning the gap. This chain's CDR3 is CASSSSRETYNEQFF. For the CDR3, the DNA is TGTGCCAGCAGCTCCTCCCGGGAGACTTACAATGAGCAGTTCTTC.

V is TRBV29-1 and J is TRBJ2-1, with D uncertain. Trimming stripped 4 bases from V and 0 bases from J, with 7 bases between. This CDR3 region has 13 residues. In germline, CDR1 is SQVTM, CDR2 ANQGSEA. The CDR3 loop reads CSVGKNSYNEQFF. DNA for the CDR3: TGCAGCGTTGGCAAAAACTCCTACAATGAGCAGTTCTTC.